This T cell receptor (beta chain) was profiled in a study of shared clonotypes between healthy human individuals. Worth noting for this clone: The antigen is undetermined.

Genomic DNA of every subset was divided equally among multiple immunoSEQ plates. Only in-frame clones appear in the TCRdb table, and some are missing; sequencing was by immunoSEQ multiplex PCR. The repertoire includes about 490,000 clones, approximately 80% of them detected once, and around 13% sits in the top ten. Study results and caveats: An expected dependence of interdonor clonotype sharing on sequencing depth was noted.

This CDR3 has 16 residues. Germline CDR1 reads GTSNPN; CDR2 reads SVGIG (reference sequence). V lost 4 bases and J lost 0, with 17 bases in between. Sequenced: PBMCs. J is TRBJ2-3 and V is TRBV30; D is undetermined. The receptor's source is a woman in her thirties or forties in good health. Some clones in this sample may be carry-over from other donors' samples. DNA of the CDR3: TGTGCCTGGAAACCTCCCCCCTTTCGTAGCACAGATACGCAGTATTTT. This gives the protein CAWKPPPFRSTDTQYF.